Described below is a single T cell receptor beta chain sequence and its context. V was clipped by 1 base and J by 10 bases, with 8 bases between them. This CDR3 is built from 11 residues. Germline V CDR1 and CDR2: SQVTM, ANQGSEA. The sample originates from a study of blood T cell repertoires in COVID-19. The table came from immunoSEQ multiplex PCR; TCRdb's copy has only in-frame clones and leaves some out. The data contain about 48,000 clones, around 90% of them singletons. Sequencing used peripheral blood. This rearrangement joins TRBV29-1 to TRBJ2-1; no clear D. The TCR comes from a woman aged 80 or over with acute or convalescent COVID-19. The CDR3, as DNA: TGCAGCGTTGAAGTCACCCTAGAGCAGTTCTTC. Its protein is CSVEVTLEQFF.